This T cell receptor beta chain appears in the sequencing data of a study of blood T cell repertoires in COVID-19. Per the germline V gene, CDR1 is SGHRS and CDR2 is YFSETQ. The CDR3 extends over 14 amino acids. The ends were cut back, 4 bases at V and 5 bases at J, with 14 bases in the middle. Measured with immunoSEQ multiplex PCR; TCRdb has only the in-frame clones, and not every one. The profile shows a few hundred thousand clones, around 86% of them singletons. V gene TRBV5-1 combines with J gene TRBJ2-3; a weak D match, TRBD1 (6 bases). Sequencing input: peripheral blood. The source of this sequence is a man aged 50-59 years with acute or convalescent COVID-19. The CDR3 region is CASSPGIGGDTQYF. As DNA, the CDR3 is TGCGCCAGCAGCCCTGGTATAGGGGGAGATACGCAGTATTTT.